Listed below are T cell receptor beta chains from one sample, sequenced in a study of Graves' ophthalmopathy and Graves' hyperthyroidism. TCRdb used MiXCR to reprocess the multiplex PCR reads, holding one entry per CDR3 protein. The sample lists about 500,000 distinct CDR3 sequences, less than 45% occurring once. Sample: peripheral blood or thyroid tissue (not recorded which). The source is an adult man with Graves' hyperthyroidism. Both conserved end residues are part of each CDR3. D genes are given only for firm matches. Size values are once, few and many counts, or a class for expanded clones, and some rows have none.

size	D	V	J	DNA	CDR3
.	TRBD2	TRBV25-1	TRBJ2-5	TGTGCCAGCAGTGATATGGGACTAGCGGGGGGGCGAGAGACCCAGTACTTC	CASSDMGLAGGRETQYF
.	TRBD1	TRBV10-2	TRBJ1-5	TGTGCCAGCAGTGAAGCGACGAGGACAGGGGTGGGTCAGCCCCAGCATTTT	CASSEATRTGVGQPQHF
many	.	TRBV29-1	TRBJ1-3	TGCAGCGTCGAGGTGCCGGTTGGAAACACCATATATTTT	CSVEVPVGNTIYF
.	TRBD1	TRBV19	TRBJ1-3	TGTGCCAGTAGTATGGGGACAGTCTCGGGGCGCTATGGCTACACCATATATTTT	CASSMGTVSGRYGYTIYF
many	TRBD1	TRBV10-3	TRBJ2-5	TGTGCCACCTATCCGGGACAGGGGGCCCAAGAGACCCAGTACTTC	CATYPGQGAQETQYF
few	.	TRBV9	TRBJ1-1	TGTGCCAGCAGCCAATGGCGGGGGGGAGGCACTGAAGCTTTCTTT	CASSQWRGGGTEAFF
.	TRBD2	TRBV5-1	TRBJ2-7	TGCGCCAGCAGTCTCCTTGGCGGGGGGGCCTACTACGAGCAGTACTTC	CASSLLGGGAYYEQYF
few	TRBD2	TRBV12-3/TRBV12-4	TRBJ2-5	TGTGCCAGCAGTTTCCAAGGACTAGCGGGAGGCGGACAAGAGACCCAGTACTTC	CASSFQGLAGGGQETQYF
many	.	TRBV6-5	TRBJ1-6	TGTGCCAGCAGTGAAGCGCGCAGGGTTGATTCACCCCTCCACTTT	CASSEARRVDSPLHF
many	.	TRBV19	TRBJ2-7	TGTGCCAGTAGCTCCTCTCTTGGATACGAGCAGTACTTC	CASSSSLGYEQYF
.	TRBD2	TRBV12-3/TRBV12-4	TRBJ2-2	TGTGCCAGCAGTGGGGGACTAGCGGGACAGGGAATTACCGGGGAGCTGTTTTTT	CASSGGLAGQGITGELFF
.	TRBD2	TRBV2	TRBJ2-7	TGTGCCAGCAGCCAAGACCGGGACTACCAGGGCCGGATTGACGAGCAGTACTTC	CASSQDRDYQGRIDEQYF
.	.	TRBV2	TRBJ2-5	TGTGCCAGCAGTAAAGACCAGGGCTGGGGGGAGACCCAGTACTTC	CASSKDQGWGETQYF
.	TRBD2	TRBV20-1	TRBJ2-3	TGCAGTGCTAGAGTGCCGCGGGAGACTAGCACAGATACGCAGTATTTT	CSARVPRETSTDTQYF
.	.	TRBV5-1	TRBJ2-2	TGCGCCATGGACACCCGGGGCGGGGAGCTGTTTTTT	CAMDTRGGELFF
many	.	TRBV7-7	TRBJ2-7	TGTGCTAGCAGCTTAGTTGAGGAGGGCGAGCAGTACTTC	CASSLVEEGEQYF
.	.	TRBV20-1	TRBJ1-5	TGCAGTGCTAGAACAATAAGCAATCAGCCCCAGCATTTT	CSARTISNQPQHF
few	.	TRBV7-9	TRBJ1-4	TGTGCCAGCAGCCCTGCGGGAGGCTTTAATGAAAAACTGTTTTTT	CASSPAGGFNEKLFF
.	TRBD2	TRBV2	TRBJ2-7	TGTGCCAGCACCGTCGGGCGGGGGGCCTACAATGAGCAGTACTTC	CASTVGRGAYNEQYF
.	.	TRBV7-2	TRBJ2-3	TGTGCCAGCAGCTTAGCCGCGAGAACTAGCACAGATACGCAGTATTTT	CASSLAARTSTDTQYF
many	.	TRBV12-3/TRBV12-4	TRBJ1-5	TGTGCCAGCAGTTTCGGGGTTCAGCCCCAGCATTTT	CASSFGVQPQHF
.	.	TRBV7-2	TRBJ1-2	TGTGCCAGCAGCCCCCAGGGAGGAAATGGCTACACCTTC	CASSPQGGNGYTF
few	.	TRBV15	TRBJ2-3	TGTGCCACCAGAACGGACACAGATACGCAGTATTTT	CATRTDTDTQYF
many	.	TRBV12-3/TRBV12-4	TRBJ2-2	TGTGCCAGCAGAAATTACCCCGGGGAGCTGTTTTTT	CASRNYPGELFF
many	TRBD2	TRBV7-8	TRBJ2-7	TGTGCCAGCAGCCAAGCCTTCGGGGGGGGCCAAACCTACGAGCAGTACTTC	CASSQAFGGGQTYEQYF
.	.	TRBV29-1	TRBJ1-4	TGCAGCGTTGACGGGAGAGGGTACAATGAAAAACTGTTTTTT	CSVDGRGYNEKLFF
.	.	TRBV7-2	TRBJ2-3	TGTGCCAGCAGTCCAGGGTTCGGAGATACGCAGTATTTT	CASSPGFGDTQYF
.	.	TRBV10-1	TRBJ2-7	TGCGCCAGCGTTGACGGGGCGGGGTACGAGCAGTACTTC	CASVDGAGYEQYF